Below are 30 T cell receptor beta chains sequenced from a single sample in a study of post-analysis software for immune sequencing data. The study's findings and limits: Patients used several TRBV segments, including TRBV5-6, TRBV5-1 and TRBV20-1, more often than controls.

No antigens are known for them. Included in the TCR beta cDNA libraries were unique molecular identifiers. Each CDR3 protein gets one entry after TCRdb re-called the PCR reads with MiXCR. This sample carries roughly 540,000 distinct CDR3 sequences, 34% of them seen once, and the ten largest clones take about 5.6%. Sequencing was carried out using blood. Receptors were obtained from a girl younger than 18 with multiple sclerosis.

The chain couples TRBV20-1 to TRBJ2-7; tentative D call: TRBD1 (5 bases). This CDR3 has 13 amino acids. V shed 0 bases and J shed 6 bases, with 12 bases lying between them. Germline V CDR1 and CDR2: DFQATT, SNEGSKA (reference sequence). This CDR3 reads CSARDPRVCEQYF. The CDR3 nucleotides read TGCAGTGCTAGAGATCCCAGGGTCTGCGAGCAGTACTTC.

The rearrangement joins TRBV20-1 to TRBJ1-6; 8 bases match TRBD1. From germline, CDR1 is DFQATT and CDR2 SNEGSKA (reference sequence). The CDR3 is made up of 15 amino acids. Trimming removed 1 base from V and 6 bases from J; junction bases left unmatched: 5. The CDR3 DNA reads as TGCAGTGCTAGAGGCCAGGGGGCCCTTAATTCACCCCTCCACTTT. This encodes CSARGQGALNSPLHF.

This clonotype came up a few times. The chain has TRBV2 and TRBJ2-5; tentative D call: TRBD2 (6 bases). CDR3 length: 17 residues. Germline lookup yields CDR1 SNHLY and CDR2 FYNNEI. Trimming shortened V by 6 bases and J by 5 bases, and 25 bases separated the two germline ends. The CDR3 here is CASSGTGTGAVGETQYF. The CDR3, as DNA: TGTGCCAGCAGCGGGACGGGGACTGGTGCGGTTGGGGAGACCCAGTACTTC.

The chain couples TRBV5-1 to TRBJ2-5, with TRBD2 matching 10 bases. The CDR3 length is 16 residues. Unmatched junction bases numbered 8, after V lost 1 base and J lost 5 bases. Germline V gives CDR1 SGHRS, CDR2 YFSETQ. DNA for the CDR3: TGCGCCAGCAGCTTGTTGAGCGGGGGGGCCTTGGAGACCCAGTACTTC. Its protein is CASSLLSGGALETQYF.

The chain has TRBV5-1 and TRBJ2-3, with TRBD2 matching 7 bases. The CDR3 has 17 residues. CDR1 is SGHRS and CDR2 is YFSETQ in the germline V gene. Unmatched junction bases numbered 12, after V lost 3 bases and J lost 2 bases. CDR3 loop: CASSWGGTPSLTDTQYF. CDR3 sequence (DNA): TGCGCCAGCAGCTGGGGGGGGACCCCGTCCCTCACAGATACGCAGTATTTT.

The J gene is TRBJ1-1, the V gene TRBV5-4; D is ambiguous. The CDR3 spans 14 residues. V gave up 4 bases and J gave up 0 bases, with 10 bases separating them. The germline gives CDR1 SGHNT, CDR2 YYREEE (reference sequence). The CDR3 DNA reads TGTGCCAGCAGCCGCAACAGATTGAACACTGAAGCTTTCTTT. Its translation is CASSRNRLNTEAFF.

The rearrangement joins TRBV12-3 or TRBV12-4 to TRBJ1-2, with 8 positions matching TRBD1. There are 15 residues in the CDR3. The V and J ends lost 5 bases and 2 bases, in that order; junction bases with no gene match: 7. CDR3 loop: CASSALQGANYGYTF. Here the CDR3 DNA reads TGTGCCAGCAGTGCTTTGCAGGGGGCCAACTATGGCTACACCTTC.

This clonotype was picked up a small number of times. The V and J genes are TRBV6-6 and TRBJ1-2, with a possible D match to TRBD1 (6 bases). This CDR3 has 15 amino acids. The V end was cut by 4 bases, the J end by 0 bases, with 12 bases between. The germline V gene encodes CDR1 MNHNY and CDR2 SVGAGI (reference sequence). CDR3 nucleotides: TGTGCCAGCAGTTTTGACCGACAGGCTAACTATGGCTACACCTTC. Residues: CASSFDRQANYGYTF.

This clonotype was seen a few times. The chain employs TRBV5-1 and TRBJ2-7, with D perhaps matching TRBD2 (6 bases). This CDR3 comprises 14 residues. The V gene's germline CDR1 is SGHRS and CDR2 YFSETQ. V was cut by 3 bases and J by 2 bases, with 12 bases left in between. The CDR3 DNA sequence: TGCGCCAGCAGCTACGCCGGGGGTACCTACGAGCAGTACTTC. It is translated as CASSYAGGTYEQYF.

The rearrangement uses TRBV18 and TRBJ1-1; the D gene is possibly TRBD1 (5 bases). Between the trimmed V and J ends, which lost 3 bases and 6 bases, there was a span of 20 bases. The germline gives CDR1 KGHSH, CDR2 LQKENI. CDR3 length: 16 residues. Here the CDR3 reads CASSPNSGQGVAEAFF. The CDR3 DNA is TGTGCCAGCTCACCGAATTCGGGTCAGGGCGTCGCTGAAGCTTTCTTT.

This CDR3 reads CASSPEGTLYGYTF. CDR3 sequence (DNA): TGTGCCAGCAGCCCCGAGGGGACACTCTATGGCTACACCTTC. The chain has TRBV7-9 and TRBJ1-2, with a possible D match to TRBD1 (6 bases). Germline CDR1 reads SEHNR; CDR2 reads FQNEAQ (reference sequence). There are 14 residues in the CDR3. Trimming removed 5 bases from V and 4 bases from J, with 14 bases in between.

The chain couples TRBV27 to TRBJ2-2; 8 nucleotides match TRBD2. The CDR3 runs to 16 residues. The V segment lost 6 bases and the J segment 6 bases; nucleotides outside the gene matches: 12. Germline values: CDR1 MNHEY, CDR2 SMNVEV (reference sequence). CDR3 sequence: CASRAVGTSRAGELFF. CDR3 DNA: TGTGCCAGCAGAGCAGTGGGGACTAGTCGGGCCGGGGAGCTGTTTTTT.

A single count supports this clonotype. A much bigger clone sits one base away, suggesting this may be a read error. DNA for the CDR3: TGTGCCAGCAGCCTTGGGACTAGCGGGACCTACGAGCAGTACTTC. It codes for CASSLGTSGTYEQYF. V and J are TRBV7-8 and TRBJ2-7, with TRBD2 identical over 13 bases. Unmatched junction bases numbered 3, after V lost 5 bases and J lost 2 bases. The CDR3 runs to 15 residues. Germline values: CDR1 SGHVS, CDR2 FQNEAQ.

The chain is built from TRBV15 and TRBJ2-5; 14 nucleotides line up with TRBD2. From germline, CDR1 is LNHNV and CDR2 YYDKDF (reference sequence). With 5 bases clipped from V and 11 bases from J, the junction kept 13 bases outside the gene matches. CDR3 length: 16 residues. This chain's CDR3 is CATSPRTSGGKDEQYF. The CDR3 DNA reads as TGTGCCACCAGCCCGCGGACTAGCGGGGGGAAGGATGAGCAGTACTTC.

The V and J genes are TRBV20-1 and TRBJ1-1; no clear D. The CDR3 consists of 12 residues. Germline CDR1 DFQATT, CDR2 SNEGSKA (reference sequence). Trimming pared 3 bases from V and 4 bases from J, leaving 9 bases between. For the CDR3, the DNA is TGCAGTGCTAGTTGGAGGGCCACTGAAGCTTTCTTT. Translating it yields CSASWRATEAFF.

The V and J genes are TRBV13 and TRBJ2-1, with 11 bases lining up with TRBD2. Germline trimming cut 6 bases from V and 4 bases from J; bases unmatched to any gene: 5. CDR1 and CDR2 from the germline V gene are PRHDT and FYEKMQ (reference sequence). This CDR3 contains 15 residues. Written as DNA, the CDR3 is TGTGCCAGCAGACCCCGACTAGCGGGATACAATGAGCAGTTCTTC. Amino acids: CASRPRLAGYNEQFF.

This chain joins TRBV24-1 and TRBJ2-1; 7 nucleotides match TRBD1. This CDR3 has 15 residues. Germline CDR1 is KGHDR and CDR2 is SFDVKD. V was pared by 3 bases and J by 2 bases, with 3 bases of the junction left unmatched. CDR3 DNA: TGTGCCACCAGTGATCCGGGACAGCCCTACAATGAGCAGTTCTTC. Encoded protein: CATSDPGQPYNEQFF.

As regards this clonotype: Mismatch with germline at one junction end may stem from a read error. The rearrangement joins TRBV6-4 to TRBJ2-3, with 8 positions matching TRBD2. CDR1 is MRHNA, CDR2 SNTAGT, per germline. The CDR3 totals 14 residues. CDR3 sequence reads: CASRDYGRADTQYF. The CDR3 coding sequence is TGTGCCAGCAGGGACTACGGGAGGGCAGATACGCAGTATTTT.

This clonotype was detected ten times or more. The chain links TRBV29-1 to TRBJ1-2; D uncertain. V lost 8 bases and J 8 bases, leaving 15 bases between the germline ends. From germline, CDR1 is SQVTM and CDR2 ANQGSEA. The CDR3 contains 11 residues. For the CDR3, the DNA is TGCAGCACCCGAACCGGGATAGGCTACACCTTC. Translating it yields CSTRTGIGYTF.

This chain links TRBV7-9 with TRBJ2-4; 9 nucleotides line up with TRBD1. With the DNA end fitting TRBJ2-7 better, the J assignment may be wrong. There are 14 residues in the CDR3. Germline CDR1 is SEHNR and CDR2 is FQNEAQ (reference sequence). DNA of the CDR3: TGTGCCAGCAGCCCGTCCCGGGACAGGGCCGAGCAGTACTTC. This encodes CASSPSRDRAEQYF.

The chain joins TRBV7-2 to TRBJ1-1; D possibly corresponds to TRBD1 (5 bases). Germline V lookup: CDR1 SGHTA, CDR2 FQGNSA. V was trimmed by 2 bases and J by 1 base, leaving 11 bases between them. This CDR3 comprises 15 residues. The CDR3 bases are TGTGCCAGCAGCTTACTCGCAGGGCCGAACACTGAAGCTTTCTTT. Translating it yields CASSLLAGPNTEAFF.

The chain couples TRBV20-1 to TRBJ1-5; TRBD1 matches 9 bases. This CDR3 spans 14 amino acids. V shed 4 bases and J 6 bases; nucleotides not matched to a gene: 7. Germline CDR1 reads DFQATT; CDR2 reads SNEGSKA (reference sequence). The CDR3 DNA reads TGCAGTGCTACGGCGACAGGGGGTACTCAGCCCCAGCATTTT. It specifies CSATATGGTQPQHF.

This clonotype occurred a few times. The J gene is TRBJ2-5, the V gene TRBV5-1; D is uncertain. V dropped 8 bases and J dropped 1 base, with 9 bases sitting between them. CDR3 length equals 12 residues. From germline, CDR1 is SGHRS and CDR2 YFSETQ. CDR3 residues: CASGSGQETQYF. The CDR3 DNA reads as TGCGCCAGTGGGTCGGGCCAAGAGACCCAGTACTTC.

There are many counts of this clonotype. The CDR3 coding sequence is TGTGCCAGCAGGGTAGGGGAGACCCAGTACTTC. It is translated as CASRVGETQYF. The V and J genes are TRBV2 and TRBJ2-5; D is ambiguous. CDR1 and CDR2 from the germline V gene are SNHLY and FYNNEI. The CDR3 has 11 amino acids. V was pared by 6 bases and J by 5 bases, with 7 bases between.

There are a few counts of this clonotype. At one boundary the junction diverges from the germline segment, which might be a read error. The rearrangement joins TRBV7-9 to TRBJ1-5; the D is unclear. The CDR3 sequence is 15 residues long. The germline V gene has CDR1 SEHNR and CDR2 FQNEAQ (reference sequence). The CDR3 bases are TGTGCCCGCAGCTTAGTTGGCAATAGCAATCAGCCCCAGCATTTT. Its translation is CARSLVGNSNQPQHF.

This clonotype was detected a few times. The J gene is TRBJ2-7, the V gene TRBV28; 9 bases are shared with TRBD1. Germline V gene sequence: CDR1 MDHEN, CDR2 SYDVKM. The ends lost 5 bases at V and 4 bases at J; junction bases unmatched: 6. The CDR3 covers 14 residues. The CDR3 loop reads CASSQTGGGYEQYF. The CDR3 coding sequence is TGTGCCAGCAGTCAGACAGGGGGTGGTTACGAGCAGTACTTC.

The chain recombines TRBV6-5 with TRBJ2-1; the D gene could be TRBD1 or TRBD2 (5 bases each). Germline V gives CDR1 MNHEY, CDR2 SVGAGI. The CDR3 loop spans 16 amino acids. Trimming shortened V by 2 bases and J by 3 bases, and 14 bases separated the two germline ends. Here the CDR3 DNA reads TGTGCCAGCAGTTACGATACAGAGAGGGGCTACAATGAGCAGTTCTTC. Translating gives CASSYDTERGYNEQFF.

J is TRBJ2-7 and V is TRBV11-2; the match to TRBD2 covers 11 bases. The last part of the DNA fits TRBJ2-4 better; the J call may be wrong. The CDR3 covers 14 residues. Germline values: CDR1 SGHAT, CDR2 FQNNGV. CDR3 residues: CASSGGLAGNIQYF. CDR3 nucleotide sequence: TGTGCCAGCAGCGGCGGACTAGCGGGCAACATTCAGTACTTC.

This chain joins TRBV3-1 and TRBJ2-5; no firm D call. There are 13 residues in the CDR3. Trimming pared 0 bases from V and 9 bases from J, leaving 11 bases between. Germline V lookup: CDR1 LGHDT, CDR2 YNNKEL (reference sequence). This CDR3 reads CASSQDRGFAQYF. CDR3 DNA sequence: TGTGCCAGCAGCCAAGATCGTGGCTTTGCCCAGTACTTC.

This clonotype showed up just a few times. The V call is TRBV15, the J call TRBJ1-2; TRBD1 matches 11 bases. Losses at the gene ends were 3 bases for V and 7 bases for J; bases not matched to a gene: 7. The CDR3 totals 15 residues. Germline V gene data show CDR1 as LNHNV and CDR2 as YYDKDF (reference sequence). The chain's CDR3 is CATSRLDRGLPGYTF. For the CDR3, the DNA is TGTGCCACCAGCAGGCTGGACAGGGGGCTGCCTGGCTACACCTTC.